Shown below are 6 T cell receptor beta chains from a single sample sequenced in a study of regulatory T cells in long-lasting Graves disease. According to the study, TCR beta libraries were built with iRepertoire HTBI primers and CDR3-region Arm-PCR. TCRdb re-derived calls from the multiplex PCR reads in MiXCR, one entry per CDR3 protein. The sample shows over 650,000 distinct CDR3 sequences, about 30% of them seen only once. Time point denoted: persistent/refractory GD, antithyroid drugs over 5 years with positive TRAb. The authors made the TCR library using RNA they extracted from PBMCs. The source material was peripheral blood mononuclear cells (PBMCs), sampled when the disease was refractory, from a patient treated with antithyroid drugs. The origin of the receptors is a female donor with Graves disease.

This clonotype was detected a few times. The chain couples TRBV20-1 to TRBJ1-1; 10 bases match TRBD1. The trim removed 6 bases at V and 9 bases at J, leaving 4 bases unmatched. CDR1 is DFQATT, CDR2 SNEGSKA, per germline (reference sequence). The CDR3 spans 11 residues. The CDR3 region has the DNA TGCAGTGCGTGGGACAGGGGACAAGCTTTCTTT. It yields the protein CSAWDRGQAFF.

This clonotype was seen a handful of times. The rearrangement joins TRBV3-1 to TRBJ2-7, with 7 bases aligning to TRBD1. Germline-derived CDR1 and CDR2 are LGHDT and YNNKEL (reference sequence). Trimming took 3 bases from V and 7 from J; bases not matched to a gene: 0. CDR3 size: 11 residues. CDR3 nucleotide sequence: TGTGCCAGCAGCCAGACAGGGGAGCAGTACTTC. Residues: CASSQTGEQYF.

This clonotype was detected many times. The V gene is TRBV28, the J gene TRBJ1-5; TRBD1 is a possible D gene (5 bases). Germline V gene sequence: CDR1 MDHEN, CDR2 SYDVKM. The CDR3 length is 12 residues. The V end was cut by 10 bases, the J end by 4 bases, with 11 bases between. The CDR3 region is CAIRGGNQPQHF. CDR3 in DNA: TGTGCCATCCGGGGGGGGAATCAGCCCCAGCATTTT.

This clonotype was counted between two and nine times. The chain links TRBV30 to TRBJ2-7, with no clear D. The V and J ends lost 3 bases and 0 bases respectively, with 9 bases between them. Germline lookup yields CDR1 GTSNPN and CDR2 SVGIG (reference sequence). The CDR3 loop spans 13 amino acids. The CDR3 sequence is CAWRRFSSYEQYF. The CDR3 DNA is TGTGCCTGGAGGAGGTTCAGCTCCTACGAGCAGTACTTC.

This clonotype has a handful of counts. This chain joins TRBV5-1 and TRBJ1-2, with TRBD1 matching over 8 bases. The germline V gene has CDR1 SGHRS and CDR2 YFSETQ. V trimming: 0 bases; J trimming: 6 bases; junction bases outside the gene matches: 4. This CDR3 spans 14 amino acids. CDR3 loop: CASSLVAGGNGYTF. The CDR3 DNA reads as TGCGCCAGCAGCTTGGTCGCAGGGGGCAATGGCTACACCTTC.

This clonotype has at least ten counts. V and J are TRBV28 and TRBJ1-4; 9 bases match TRBD1. The CDR3 is made up of 15 amino acids. The germline CDR1 and CDR2 sequences are MDHEN and SYDVKM. The J segment lost 7 bases and the V segment lost 7 bases, leaving 10 bases of the junction unmatched. The CDR3 is CASTTAGQGVEKLFF. The CDR3 DNA is TGTGCCAGCACGACCGCGGGACAGGGTGTTGAAAAACTGTTTTTT.